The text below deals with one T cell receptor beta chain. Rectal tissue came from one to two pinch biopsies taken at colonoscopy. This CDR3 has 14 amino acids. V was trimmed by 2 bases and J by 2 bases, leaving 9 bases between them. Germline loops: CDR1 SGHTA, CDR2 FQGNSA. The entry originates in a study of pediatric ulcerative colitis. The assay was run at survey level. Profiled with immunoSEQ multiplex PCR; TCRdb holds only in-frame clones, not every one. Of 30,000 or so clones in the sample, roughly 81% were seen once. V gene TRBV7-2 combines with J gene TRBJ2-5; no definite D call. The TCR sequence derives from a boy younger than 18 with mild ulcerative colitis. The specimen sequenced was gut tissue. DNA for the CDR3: TGTGCCAGCAGCTTATGGGCTAGTCAAGAGACCCAGTACTTC. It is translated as CASSLWASQETQYF.